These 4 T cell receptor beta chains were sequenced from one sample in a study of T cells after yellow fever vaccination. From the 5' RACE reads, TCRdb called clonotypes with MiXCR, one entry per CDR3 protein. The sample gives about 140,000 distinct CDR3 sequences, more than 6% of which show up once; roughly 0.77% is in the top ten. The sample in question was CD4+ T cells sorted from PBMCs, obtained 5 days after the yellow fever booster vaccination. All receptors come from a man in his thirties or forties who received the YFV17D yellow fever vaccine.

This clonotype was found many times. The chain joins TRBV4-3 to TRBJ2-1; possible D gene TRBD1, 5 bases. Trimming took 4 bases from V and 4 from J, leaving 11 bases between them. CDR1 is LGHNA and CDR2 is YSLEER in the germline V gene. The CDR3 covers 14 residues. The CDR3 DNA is TGCGCCAGCAGCCGGCAGGGTGAATACAATGAGCAGTTCTTC. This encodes CASSRQGEYNEQFF.

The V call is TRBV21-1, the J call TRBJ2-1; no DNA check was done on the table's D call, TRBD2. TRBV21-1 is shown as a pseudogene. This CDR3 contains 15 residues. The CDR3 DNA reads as TGTGCCAGCAAGAAGACTAGCGGGAGTACAGATGAGCAGTTCTTC. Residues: CASKKTSGSTDEQFF.

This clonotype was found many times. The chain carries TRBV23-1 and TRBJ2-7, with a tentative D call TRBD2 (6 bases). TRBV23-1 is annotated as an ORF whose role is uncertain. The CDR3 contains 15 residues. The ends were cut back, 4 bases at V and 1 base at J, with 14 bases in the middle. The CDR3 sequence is CASSPYRDSSYEQYF. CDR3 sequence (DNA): TGCGCCAGCAGTCCCTACCGGGACTCTTCCTACGAGCAGTACTTC.

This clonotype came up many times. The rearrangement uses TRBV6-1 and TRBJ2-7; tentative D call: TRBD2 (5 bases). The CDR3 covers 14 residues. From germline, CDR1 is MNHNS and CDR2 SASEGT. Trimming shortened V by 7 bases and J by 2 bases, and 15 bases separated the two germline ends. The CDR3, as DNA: TGTGCCAGCACCTCCCTATCCGGGACCTACGAGCAGTACTTC. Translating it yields CASTSLSGTYEQYF.